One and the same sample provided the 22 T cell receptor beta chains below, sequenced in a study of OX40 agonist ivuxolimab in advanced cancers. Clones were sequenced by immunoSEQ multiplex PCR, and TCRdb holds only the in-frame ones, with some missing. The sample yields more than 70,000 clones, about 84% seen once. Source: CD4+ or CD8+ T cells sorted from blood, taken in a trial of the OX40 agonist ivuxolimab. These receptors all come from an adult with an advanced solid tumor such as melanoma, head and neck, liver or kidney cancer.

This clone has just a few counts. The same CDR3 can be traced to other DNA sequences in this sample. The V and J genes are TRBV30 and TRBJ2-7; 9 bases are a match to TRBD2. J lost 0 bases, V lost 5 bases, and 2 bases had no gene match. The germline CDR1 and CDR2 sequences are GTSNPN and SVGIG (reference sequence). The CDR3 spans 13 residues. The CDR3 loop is CAWRSGSSYEQYF. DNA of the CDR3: TGTGCCTGGCGTAGCGGGAGCTCCTACGAGCAGTACTTC.

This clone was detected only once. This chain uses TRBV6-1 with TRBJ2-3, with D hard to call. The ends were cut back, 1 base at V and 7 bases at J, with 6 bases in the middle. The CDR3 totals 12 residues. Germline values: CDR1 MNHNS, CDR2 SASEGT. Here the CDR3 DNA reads TGTGCCAGCAGTGAAGACTGGAATACGCAGTATTTT. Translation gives CASSEDWNTQYF.

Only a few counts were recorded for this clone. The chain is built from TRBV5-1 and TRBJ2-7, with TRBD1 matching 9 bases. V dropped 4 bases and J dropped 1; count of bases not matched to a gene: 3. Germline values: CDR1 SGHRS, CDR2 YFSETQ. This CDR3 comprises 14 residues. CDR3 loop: CASSQTGGSYEQYF. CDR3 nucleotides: TGCGCCAGCAGCCAGACAGGGGGGTCCTACGAGCAGTACTTC.

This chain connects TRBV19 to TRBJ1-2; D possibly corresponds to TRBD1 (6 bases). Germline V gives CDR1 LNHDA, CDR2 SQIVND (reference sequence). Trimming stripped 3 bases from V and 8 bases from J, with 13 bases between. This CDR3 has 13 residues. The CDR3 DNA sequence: TGTGCCAGTAGTATCGGACAGTGGGTCGGCTACACCTTC. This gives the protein CASSIGQWVGYTF.

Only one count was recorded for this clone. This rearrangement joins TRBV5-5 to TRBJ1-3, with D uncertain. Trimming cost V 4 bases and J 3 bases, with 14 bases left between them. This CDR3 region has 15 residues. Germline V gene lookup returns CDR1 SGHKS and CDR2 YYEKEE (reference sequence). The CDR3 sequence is CASSRSPDLGNTIYF. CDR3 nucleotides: TGTGCCAGCAGCCGGAGTCCAGACCTTGGAAACACCATATATTTT.

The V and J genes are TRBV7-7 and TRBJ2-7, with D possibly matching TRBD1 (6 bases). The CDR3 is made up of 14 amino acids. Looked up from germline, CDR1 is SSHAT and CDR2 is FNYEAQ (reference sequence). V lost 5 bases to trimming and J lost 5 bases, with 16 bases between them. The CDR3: CASSPFQGWNEQYF. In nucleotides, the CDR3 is TGTGCCAGCAGCCCTTTTCAGGGGTGGAACGAGCAGTACTTC. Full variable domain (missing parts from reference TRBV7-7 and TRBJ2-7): GAGVSQSPRYKVTKRGQDVTLRCDPISSHATLYWYQQALGQGPEFLTYFNYEAQPDKSGLPSDRFSAERPEGSISTLTIQRTEQRDSAMYRCASSPFQGWNEQYFGPGTRLTVT.

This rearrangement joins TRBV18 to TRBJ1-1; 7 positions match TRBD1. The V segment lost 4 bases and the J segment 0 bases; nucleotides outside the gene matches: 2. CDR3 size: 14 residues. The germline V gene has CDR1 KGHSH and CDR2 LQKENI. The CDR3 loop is CASSLGTVNTEAFF. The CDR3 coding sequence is TGTGCCAGCTCACTCGGGACAGTGAACACTGAAGCTTTCTTT.

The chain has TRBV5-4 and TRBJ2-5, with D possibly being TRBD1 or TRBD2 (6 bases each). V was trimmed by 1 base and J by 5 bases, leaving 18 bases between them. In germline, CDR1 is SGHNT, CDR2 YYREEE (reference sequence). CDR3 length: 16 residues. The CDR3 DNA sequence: TGTGCCAGCAGCTTGTTAGCCCCCGGGGGCGAGGAGACCCAGTACTTC. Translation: CASSLLAPGGEETQYF.

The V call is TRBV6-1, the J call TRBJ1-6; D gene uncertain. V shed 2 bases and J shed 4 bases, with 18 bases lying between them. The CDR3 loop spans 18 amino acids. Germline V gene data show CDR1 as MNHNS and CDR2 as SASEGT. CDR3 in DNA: TGTGCCAGCAGTGAAATGGATTCCCCGTACTTTTATAATTCACCCCTCCACTTT. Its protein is CASSEMDSPYFYNSPLHF.

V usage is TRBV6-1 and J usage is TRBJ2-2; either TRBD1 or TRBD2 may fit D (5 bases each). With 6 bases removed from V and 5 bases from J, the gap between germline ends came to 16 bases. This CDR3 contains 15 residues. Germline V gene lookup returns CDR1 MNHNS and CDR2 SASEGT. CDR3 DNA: TGTGCCAGCAGGGGGGAAAGTTGGGGTACCGGGGAGCTGTTTTTT. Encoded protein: CASRGESWGTGELFF.

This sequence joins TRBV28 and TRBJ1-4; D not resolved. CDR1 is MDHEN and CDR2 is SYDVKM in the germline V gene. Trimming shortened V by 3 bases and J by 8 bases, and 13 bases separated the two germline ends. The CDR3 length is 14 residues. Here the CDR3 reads CASSFDGEREKLFF. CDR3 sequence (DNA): TGTGCCAGCAGTTTCGATGGGGAAAGGGAAAAACTGTTTTTT.

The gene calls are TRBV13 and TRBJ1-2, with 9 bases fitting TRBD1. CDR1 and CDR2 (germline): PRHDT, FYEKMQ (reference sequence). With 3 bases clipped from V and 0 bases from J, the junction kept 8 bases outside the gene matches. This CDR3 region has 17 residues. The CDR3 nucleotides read TGTGCCAGCAGCTTCGTGACAGGGGGTCTATCTAACTATGGCTACACCTTC. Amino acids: CASSFVTGGLSNYGYTF.

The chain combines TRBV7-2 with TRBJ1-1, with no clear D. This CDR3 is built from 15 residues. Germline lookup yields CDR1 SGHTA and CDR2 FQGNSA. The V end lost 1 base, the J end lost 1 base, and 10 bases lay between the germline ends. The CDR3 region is CASSLERRGNTEAFF. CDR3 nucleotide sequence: TGTGCCAGCAGCTTAGAGCGGCGGGGGAACACTGAAGCTTTCTTT.

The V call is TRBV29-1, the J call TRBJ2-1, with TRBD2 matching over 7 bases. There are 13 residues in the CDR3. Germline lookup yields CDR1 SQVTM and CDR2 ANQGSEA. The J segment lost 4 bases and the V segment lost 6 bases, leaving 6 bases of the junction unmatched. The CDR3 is CSVPGLKYNEQFF. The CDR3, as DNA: TGCAGCGTCCCGGGACTAAAGTACAATGAGCAGTTCTTC.

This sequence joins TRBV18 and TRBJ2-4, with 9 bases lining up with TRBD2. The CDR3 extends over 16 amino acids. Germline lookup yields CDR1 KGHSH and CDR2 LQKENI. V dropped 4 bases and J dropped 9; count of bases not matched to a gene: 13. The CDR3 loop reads CASSRIAATSGRIQYF. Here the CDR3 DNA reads TGTGCCAGCTCACGGATTGCCGCGACTAGCGGCCGCATTCAGTACTTC. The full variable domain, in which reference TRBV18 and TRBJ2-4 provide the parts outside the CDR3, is NAGVMQNPRHLVRRRGQEARLRCSPMKGHSHVYWYRQLPEEGLKFMVYLQKENIIDESGMPKERFSAEFPKEGPSILRIQQVVRGDSAAYFCASSRIAATSGRIQYFGAGTRLSVL.

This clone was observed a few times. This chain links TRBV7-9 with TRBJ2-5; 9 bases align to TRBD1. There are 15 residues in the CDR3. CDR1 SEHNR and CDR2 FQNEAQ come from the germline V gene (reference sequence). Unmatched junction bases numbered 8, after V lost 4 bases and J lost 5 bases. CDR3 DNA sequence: TGTGCCAGCAGCTCATGGGACAGGGCGGGGGAGACCCAGTACTTC. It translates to CASSSWDRAGETQYF.

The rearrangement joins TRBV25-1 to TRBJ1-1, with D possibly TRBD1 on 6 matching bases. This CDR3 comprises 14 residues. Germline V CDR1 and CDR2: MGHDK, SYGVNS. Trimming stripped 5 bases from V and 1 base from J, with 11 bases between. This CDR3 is CASSLTGRNTEAFF. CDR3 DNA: TGTGCCAGCAGTCTCACAGGGCGGAACACTGAAGCTTTCTTT.

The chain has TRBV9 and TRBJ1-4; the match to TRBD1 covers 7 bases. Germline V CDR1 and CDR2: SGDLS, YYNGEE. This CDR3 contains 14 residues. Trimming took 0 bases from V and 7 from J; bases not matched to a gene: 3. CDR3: CASSVGGTAEKLFF. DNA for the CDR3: TGTGCCAGCAGCGTAGGGGGGACAGCTGAAAAACTGTTTTTT.

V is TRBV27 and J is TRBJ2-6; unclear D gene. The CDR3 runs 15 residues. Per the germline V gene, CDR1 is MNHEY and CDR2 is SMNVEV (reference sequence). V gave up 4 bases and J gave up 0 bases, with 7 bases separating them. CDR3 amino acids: CASSSRLSGANVLTF. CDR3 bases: TGTGCCAGCAGTTCACGTCTCTCTGGGGCCAACGTCCTGACTTTC.

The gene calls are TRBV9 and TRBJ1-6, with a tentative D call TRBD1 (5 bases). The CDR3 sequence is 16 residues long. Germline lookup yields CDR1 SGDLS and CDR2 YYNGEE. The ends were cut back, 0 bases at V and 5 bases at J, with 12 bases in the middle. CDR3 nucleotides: TGTGCCAGCAGCGTAGGGGGCCGGACAAATAATTCACCCCTCCACTTT. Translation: CASSVGGRTNNSPLHF.

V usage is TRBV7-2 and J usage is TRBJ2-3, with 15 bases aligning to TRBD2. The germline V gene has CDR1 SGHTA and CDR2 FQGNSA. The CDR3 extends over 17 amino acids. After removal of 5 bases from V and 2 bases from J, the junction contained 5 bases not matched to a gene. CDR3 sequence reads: CASSKGLAGGITDTQYF. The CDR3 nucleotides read TGTGCCAGCAGCAAAGGACTAGCGGGAGGGATCACAGATACGCAGTATTTT.

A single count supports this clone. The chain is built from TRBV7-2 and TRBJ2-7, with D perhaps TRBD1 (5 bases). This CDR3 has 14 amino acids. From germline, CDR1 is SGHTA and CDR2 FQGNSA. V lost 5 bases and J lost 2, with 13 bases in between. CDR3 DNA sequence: TGTGCCAGCAGCCCCCCCAGGGCCCCCTACGAGCAGTACTTC. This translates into CASSPPRAPYEQYF.